This TCR beta chain is from a study of radiotherapy plus CTLA-4 blockade in lung cancer. Patients had chemo-refractory metastatic non-small-cell lung cancer and received focal radiation plus CTLA-4 blockade that used ipilimumab. The data were produced by immunoSEQ multiplex PCR, yet TCRdb's version contains in-frame clones alone and is incomplete. The profile shows tens of thousands of clones, 70% to 90% of them singletons. The germline gives CDR1 MDHEN, CDR2 SYDVKM. The V and J ends lost 4 bases and 4 bases, in that order; junction bases with no gene match: 11. CDR3 size: 16 residues. This clonotype was sampled from a human donor with non-small cell lung cancer whose response to radiotherapy plus ipilimumab could not be evaluated. The J gene is TRBJ1-2, the V gene TRBV28; 8 nucleotides line up with TRBD1. The material sequenced was peripheral blood, taken from a patient treated with radiotherapy plus ipilimumab. CDR3 DNA: TGTGCCAGCAGTTCACCGGGGGCAGGGGGCGGCTATGGCTACACCTTC. Encoded protein: CASSSPGAGGGYGYTF.